A selection of T cell receptor beta chains follows, all from one sample in a study of CD8 T cells in ankylosing spondylitis. TCRdb re-called the 5' RACE reads with MiXCR, one entry per CDR3 protein. This sample has a few hundred thousand distinct CDR3 sequences, with around 20% found just once. The specimen was blood, either unsorted or a sorted T cell fraction (not recorded which). Source of these receptors: a male donor with ankylosing spondylitis. Both conserved end residues are part of each CDR3. D genes are given only for firm matches. Expanded clones are given a class, and other clones once, few, many or no size at all.

TRBD2 NA TRBJ2-3 16 TRBV4-3 CASSGGSGGLGDTQYF TGCGCCAGCAGCGGGGGGTCGGGAGGGCTTGGAGATACGCAGTATTTT
NA NA TRBJ2-6 19 TRBV19 CASSIVRSRAGAGANVLTF TGTGCCAGTAGTATAGTTCGGTCCCGGGCAGGGGCTGGGGCCAACGTCCTGACTTTC
NA NA TRBJ2-2 14 TRBV20-1 CSAENHLGAGELFF TGCAGTGCTGAAAACCATCTGGGGGCCGGGGAGCTGTTTTTT
NA NA TRBJ2-7 13 TRBV7-2 CASSFRVNHEQYF TGTGCCAGCAGCTTCAGGGTAAATCACGAGCAGTACTTC
NA NA TRBJ2-1 16 TRBV19 CASSIVFSGLIDEQFF TGTGCCAGTAGTATAGTTTTCAGCGGGCTAATAGATGAGCAGTTCTTC
TRBD2 NA TRBJ2-1 16 TRBV12-3/TRBV12-4 CASSPTSGGGPYEQFF TGTGCCAGCAGTCCCACGTCGGGGGGAGGGCCTTATGAGCAGTTCTTC
NA few TRBJ1-3 14 TRBV5-1 CASRPSSSGNTIYF TGCGCCAGCAGACCTTCCTCCTCTGGAAACACCATATATTTT
NA NA TRBJ2-7 13 TRBV20-1 CSAVRDTSYEQYF TGCAGTGCTGTCCGGGACACTTCCTACGAGCAGTACTTC
TRBD1 NA TRBJ2-1 13 TRBV7-3 CASSLPGGDEQFF TGTGCCAGCAGCCTTCCAGGGGGAGATGAGCAGTTCTTC
TRBD2 NA TRBJ2-1 15 TRBV7-2 CASSLETSGGNEQFF TGTGCCAGCAGCTTAGAGACTAGCGGGGGCAATGAGCAGTTCTTC
NA NA TRBJ1-4 11 TRBV20-1 CSARSADTPFF TGCAGTGCTAGATCAGCGGACACCCCGTTTTTT
TRBD1 NA TRBJ1-2 13 TRBV27 CASKRLGGHGYTF TGTGCCAGCAAAAGGTTAGGGGGCCATGGCTACACCTTC
NA NA TRBJ1-6 13 TRBV3-1 CASSQGSGSPLHF TGTGCCAGCAGCCAGGGTTCGGGTTCACCCCTCCACTTT
TRBD1 NA TRBJ2-1 14 TRBV6-5 CASSFGQGYNEQFF TGTGCCAGCAGTTTTGGACAGGGTTACAATGAGCAGTTCTTC
NA few TRBJ1-6 13 TRBV18 CASSPGHNSPLHF TGTGCCAGCTCACCGGGGCATAATTCACCCCTCCACTTT
NA many TRBJ2-7 13 TRBV5-1 CASSFSGAYEQYF TGCGCCAGCAGCTTTTCAGGGGCCTACGAGCAGTACTTC
NA few TRBJ1-5 14 TRBV25-1 CASRQTGFNQPQHF TGTGCCAGCAGGCAGACAGGCTTCAATCAGCCCCAGCATTTT
NA NA TRBJ2-1 17 TRBV29-1 CSVEDPWRGTSYNEQFF TGCAGCGTTGAAGATCCCTGGCGGGGCACCTCCTACAATGAGCAGTTCTTC
NA few TRBJ2-1 14 TRBV11-2 CASSVRGGYNEQFF TGTGCCAGCAGCGTCAGGGGGGGGTACAATGAGCAGTTCTTC
NA few TRBJ2-1 13 TRBV27 CASSSQGDNEQFF TGTGCCAGCAGTTCTCAGGGAGACAATGAGCAGTTCTTC
NA NA TRBJ1-2 11 TRBV10-3 CAISETYGYTF TGTGCCATCAGTGAGACCTATGGCTACACCTTC
TRBD2 few TRBJ2-7 15 TRBV5-5 CASSPVGLAGNEQYF TGTGCCAGCAGCCCCGTGGGACTAGCGGGGAACGAGCAGTACTTC
TRBD2 NA TRBJ2-1 15 TRBV7-2 CASSPGLAGGDEQFF TGTGCCAGCAGCCCAGGACTAGCGGGGGGGGATGAGCAGTTCTTC
NA NA TRBJ2-7 15 TRBV20-1 CSARDAGRDFLEQYF TGCAGTGCTAGAGATGCTGGACGGGATTTTTTGGAGCAGTACTTC
NA NA TRBJ2-3 14 TRBV6-1 CASSPGFSFDTQYF TGTGCCAGCAGTCCCGGGTTTAGTTTCGATACGCAGTATTTT
NA few TRBJ1-6 14 TRBV2 CASKDRDTYSPLHF TGTGCCAGCAAGGACCGGGACACCTATTCACCCCTCCACTTT
TRBD2 few TRBJ2-3 16 TRBV9 CASSAAGTIGTDTQYF TGTGCCAGCAGCGCCGCCGGGACTATCGGCACAGATACGCAGTATTTT
NA NA TRBJ2-5 12 TRBV12-3/TRBV12-4 CASSLHRETQYF TGTGCCAGCAGTTTACACCGCGAGACCCAGTACTTC
TRBD2 few TRBJ2-7 16 TRBV5-1 CASSLSAGGSLDEQYF TGCGCCAGCAGCTTGTCGGCGGGAGGGTCCTTAGACGAGCAGTACTTC
TRBD2 NA TRBJ2-7 15 TRBV3-1 CASSQGLSGSLGQYF TGTGCCAGCAGCCAAGGGCTTAGCGGGAGTCTCGGGCAGTACTTC
TRBD2 NA TRBJ2-1 16 TRBV10-3 CAISEAGTSGRAEQFF TGTGCCATCAGTGAGGCCGGGACTAGCGGGAGGGCCGAGCAGTTCTTC
TRBD2 few TRBJ2-1 16 TRBV3-1 CASSPTGREGQDEQFF TGTGCCAGCAGCCCGACGGGGCGGGAGGGCCAGGATGAGCAGTTCTTC
NA few TRBJ2-7 15 TRBV7-9 CASSSAGTGTYEQYF TGTGCCAGCAGTTCAGCCGGCACAGGCACCTACGAGCAGTACTTC
NA few TRBJ1-2 14 TRBV6-1 CASNRGAPNYGYTF TGTGCCAGCAACCGGGGGGCTCCTAACTATGGCTACACCTTC
NA NA TRBJ2-1 14 TRBV20-1 CSASGRTSYNEQFF TGCAGTGCTAGCGGGAGAACTAGCTACAATGAGCAGTTCTTC
TRBD2 few TRBJ2-2 16 TRBV7-2 CASSPIGTRDTGELFF TGTGCCAGCAGCCCCATTGGGACTAGAGACACCGGGGAGCTGTTTTTT
TRBD1 NA TRBJ2-7 16 TRBV28 CASRPHRTGGGDEQYF TGTGCCAGCAGACCCCACCGGACAGGGGGGGGAGACGAGCAGTACTTC
NA few TRBJ1-3 15 TRBV12-3/TRBV12-4 CASSLMGNPGNTIYF TGTGCCAGCAGTTTAATGGGGAACCCTGGAAACACCATATATTTT
TRBD1 many TRBJ2-1 16 TRBV4-1 CASSHLTGTGKSEQFF TGCGCCAGCAGCCATCTCACCGGGACAGGGAAAAGTGAGCAGTTCTTC
NA NA TRBJ2-1 16 TRBV5-1 CASSPGTYDSYNEQFF TGCGCCAGCAGCCCCGGGACTTATGACTCCTACAATGAGCAGTTCTTC
NA NA TRBJ1-3 15 TRBV4-1 CASSQDPGVGNTIYF TGCGCCAGCAGCCAAGATCCAGGGGTAGGAAACACCATATATTTT
TRBD2 NA TRBJ2-1 14 TRBV28 CASSVLAGPGQQFF TGTGCCAGCAGTGTTCTAGCGGGGCCCGGTCAGCAGTTCTTC
NA many TRBJ2-1 18 TRBV21-1 CASSKSPAPGWTEHEQFF TGTGCCAGCAGCAAATCCCCTGCACCCGGCTGGACGGAGCATGAGCAGTTCTTC
NA NA TRBJ2-5 17 TRBV7-2 CASSLVPLATRQETQYF TGTGCCAGCAGCTTAGTCCCATTAGCGACGCGACAAGAGACCCAGTACTTC
NA few TRBJ2-1 18 TRBV11-1 CASSPPRRRVRSYNEQFF TGTGCCAGCAGCCCCCCCCGTCGGAGGGTGAGATCCTACAATGAGCAGTTCTTC
TRBD2 NA TRBJ2-3 14 TRBV24-1 CATSLGLATDTQYF TGTGCCACCAGTCTGGGACTAGCGACAGATACGCAGTATTTT
NA few TRBJ2-3 14 TRBV25-1 CASSDPVNTDTQYF TGTGCCAGCAGTGATCCCGTGAACACAGATACGCAGTATTTT
NA NA TRBJ1-1 11 TRBV6-5 CASSTVAEAFF TGTGCCAGCAGTACGGTTGCTGAAGCTTTCTTT
TRBD2 many TRBJ2-1 17 TRBV29-1 CSVESLAGGPFGNEQFF TGCAGCGTTGAAAGTCTAGCGGGAGGGCCCTTCGGGAATGAGCAGTTCTTC
NA NA TRBJ1-1 13 TRBV3-1 CASSHQGTTEAFF TGTGCCAGCAGCCATCAGGGGACGACTGAAGCTTTCTTT
NA NA TRBJ1-1 15 TRBV5-1 CASSLVPGMNTEAFF TGCGCCAGCAGCTTGGTCCCAGGGATGAACACTGAAGCTTTCTTT
NA NA TRBJ1-2 12 TRBV2 CASSEEGLGYTF TGTGCCAGCAGTGAAGAGGGCCTCGGCTACACCTTC
TRBD1 once TRBJ1-5 16 TRBV18 CASSPPETGVRQPQHF TGTGCCAGCTCACCACCGGAGACAGGGGTGAGGCAGCCCCAGCATTTT
NA few TRBJ2-1 14 TRBV6-1 CASSVPGSYNEQFF TGTGCCAGCAGTGTTCCAGGTTCCTACAATGAGCAGTTCTTC
NA few TRBJ2-7 12 TRBV6-2/TRBV6-3 CASSKVAGEQYF TGTGCCAGCAGTAAGGTGGCGGGCGAGCAGTACTTC
NA NA TRBJ1-5 14 TRBV2 CASSPQGINQPQHF TGTGCCAGCAGCCCGCAGGGTATCAATCAGCCCCAGCATTTT
NA few TRBJ1-1 13 TRBV5-1 CASTPESNTEAFF TGCGCCAGCACCCCCGAGTCGAACACTGAAGCTTTCTTT